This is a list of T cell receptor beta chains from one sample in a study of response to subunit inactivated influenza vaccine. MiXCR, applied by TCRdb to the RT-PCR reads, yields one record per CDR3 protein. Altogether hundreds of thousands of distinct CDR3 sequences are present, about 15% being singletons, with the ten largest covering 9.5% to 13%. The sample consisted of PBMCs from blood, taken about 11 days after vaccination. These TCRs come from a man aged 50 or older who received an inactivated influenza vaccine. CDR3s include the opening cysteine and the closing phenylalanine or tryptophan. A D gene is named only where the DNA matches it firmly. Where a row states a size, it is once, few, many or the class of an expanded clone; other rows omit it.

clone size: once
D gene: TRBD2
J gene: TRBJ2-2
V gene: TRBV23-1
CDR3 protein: CASSQSRGGDVTGELFF
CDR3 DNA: TGCGCCAGCAGTCAATCTCGTGGGGGGGATGTTACCGGGGAGCTGTTTTTT

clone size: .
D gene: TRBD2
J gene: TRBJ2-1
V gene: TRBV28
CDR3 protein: CASSATSGRSNEQFF
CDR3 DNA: TGTGCCAGCAGTGCGACTAGCGGGAGGAGTAATGAGCAGTTCTTC

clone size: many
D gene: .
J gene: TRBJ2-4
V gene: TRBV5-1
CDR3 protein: CASSLGGWDQRRNIQYF
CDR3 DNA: TGCGCCAGCAGCTTGGGCGGGTGGGACCAAAGGAGAAACATTCAGTACTTC

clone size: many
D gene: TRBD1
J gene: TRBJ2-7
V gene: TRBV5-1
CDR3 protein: CASSLEGTGSYEQYF
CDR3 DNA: TGCGCCAGCAGCTTGGAAGGGACAGGGTCCTACGAGCAGTACTTC

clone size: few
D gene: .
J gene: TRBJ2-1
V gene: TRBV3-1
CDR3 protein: CASSPRQGGTYNEQFF
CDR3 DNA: TGTGCCAGCAGCCCGCGACAGGGAGGAACCTACAATGAGCAGTTCTTC

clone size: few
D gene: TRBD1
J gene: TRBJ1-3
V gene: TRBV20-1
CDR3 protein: CSASLGTGHSGNTIYF
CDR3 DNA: TGCAGTGCTAGTTTGGGGACAGGACACTCTGGAAACACCATATATTTT

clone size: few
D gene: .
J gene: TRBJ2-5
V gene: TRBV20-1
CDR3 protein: CSADRASDHETQYF
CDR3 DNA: TGCAGTGCTGATCGGGCTAGCGACCACGAGACCCAGTACTTC

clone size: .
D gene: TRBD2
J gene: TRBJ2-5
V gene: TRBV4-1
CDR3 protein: CASSQAGTNEETQYF
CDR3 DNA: TGCGCCAGCAGCCAAGCCGGGACTAACGAAGAGACCCAGTACTTC

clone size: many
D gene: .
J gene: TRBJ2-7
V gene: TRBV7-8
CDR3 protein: CASSLGAVSYEQYF
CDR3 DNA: TGTGCCAGCAGCTTAGGTGCCGTTTCCTACGAGCAGTACTTC

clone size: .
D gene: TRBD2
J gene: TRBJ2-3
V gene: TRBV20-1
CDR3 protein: CSASGGAPDTQYF
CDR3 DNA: TGCAGTGCTAGCGGGGGGGCCCCAGATACGCAGTATTTT

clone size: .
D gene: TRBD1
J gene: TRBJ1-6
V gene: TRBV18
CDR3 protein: CTSSLNRGSPLHF
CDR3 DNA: TGTACCAGCTCACTAAACAGGGGTTCACCCCTCCACTTT

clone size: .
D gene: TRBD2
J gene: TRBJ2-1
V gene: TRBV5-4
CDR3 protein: CASSLSGTSDNNEQFF
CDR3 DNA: TGTGCCAGCAGCCTAAGCGGGACTAGCGACAACAATGAGCAGTTCTTC

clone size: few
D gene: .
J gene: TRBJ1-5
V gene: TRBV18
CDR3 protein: CASSTQGRNQPQHF
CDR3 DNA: TGTGCCAGCTCGACTCAGGGGCGCAATCAGCCCCAGCATTTT

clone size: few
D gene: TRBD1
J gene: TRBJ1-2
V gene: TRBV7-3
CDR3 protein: CASSKRQGANGGYTF
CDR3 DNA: TGTGCCAGCAGCAAGAGACAGGGGGCGAACGGAGGCTACACCTTC

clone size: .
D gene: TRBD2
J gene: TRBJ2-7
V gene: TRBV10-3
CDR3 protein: CAISTRLAGVAEQYF
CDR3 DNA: TGTGCCATCAGTACCAGACTAGCGGGAGTAGCTGAGCAGTACTTC

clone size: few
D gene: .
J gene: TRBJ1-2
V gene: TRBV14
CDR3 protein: CASSQEGAGGYTF
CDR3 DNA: TGTGCCAGCAGCCAAGAAGGGGCGGGAGGCTACACCTTC

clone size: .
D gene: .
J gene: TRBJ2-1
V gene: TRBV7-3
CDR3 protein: CASRHSGPSSYNEQFF
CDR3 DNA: TGTGCCAGCAGGCATTCGGGACCTAGCTCCTACAATGAGCAGTTCTTC

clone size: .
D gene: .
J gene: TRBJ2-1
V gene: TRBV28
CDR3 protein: CASSFSGPRLQNEQFF
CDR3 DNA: TGTGCCAGCAGTTTTTCGGGACCCCGACTACAAAATGAGCAGTTCTTC

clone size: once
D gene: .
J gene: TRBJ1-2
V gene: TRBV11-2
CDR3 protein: CASSLGSLGGRRYNDYTF
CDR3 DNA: TGTGCCAGCAGCTTAGGGAGCCTGGGCGGGCGAAGGTATAATGACTACACCTTC

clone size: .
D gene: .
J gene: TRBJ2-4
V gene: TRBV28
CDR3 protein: CASSPRLRYAGNIQYF
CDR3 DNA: TGTGCCAGCAGTCCCCGCCTCCGCTATGCGGGAAACATTCAGTACTTC

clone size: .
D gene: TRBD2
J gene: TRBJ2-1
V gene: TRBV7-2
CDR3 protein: CASSLGSSSGSAEQFF
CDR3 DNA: TGTGCCAGCAGCTTAGGATCGTCTAGCGGGAGTGCTGAGCAGTTCTTC

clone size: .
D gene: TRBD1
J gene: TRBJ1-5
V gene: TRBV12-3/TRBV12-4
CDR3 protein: CASRNTGTGFQPQHF
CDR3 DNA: TGTGCCAGCAGAAATACCGGGACAGGATTCCAGCCCCAGCATTTT

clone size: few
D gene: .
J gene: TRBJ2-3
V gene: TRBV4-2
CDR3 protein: CASSRELDGTDTQYF
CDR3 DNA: TGTGCCAGCAGCCGAGAACTAGACGGCACAGATACGCAGTATTTT

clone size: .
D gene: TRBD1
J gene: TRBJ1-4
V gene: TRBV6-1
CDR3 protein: CASREGATNEKLFF
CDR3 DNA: TGTGCCAGCAGAGAGGGGGCGACTAATGAAAAACTGTTTTTT

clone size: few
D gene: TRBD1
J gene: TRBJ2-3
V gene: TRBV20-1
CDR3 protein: CSALRDSRPDTQYF
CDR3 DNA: TGCAGTGCTCTCCGGGACAGTCGCCCAGATACGCAGTATTTT

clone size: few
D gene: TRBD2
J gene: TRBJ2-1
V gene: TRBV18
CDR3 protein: CASSPVLAGEQFF
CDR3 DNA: TGTGCCAGCTCACCCGTACTAGCGGGAGAGCAGTTCTTC

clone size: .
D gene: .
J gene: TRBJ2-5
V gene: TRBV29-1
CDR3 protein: CSVGLGGTQETQYF
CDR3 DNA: TGCAGCGTTGGTTTGGGGGGGACACAAGAGACCCAGTACTTC

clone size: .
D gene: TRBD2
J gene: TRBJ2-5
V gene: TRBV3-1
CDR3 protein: CASSQASSSGKSKTQYF
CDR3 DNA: TGTGCCAGCAGCCAAGCTTCCTCTAGCGGGAAGTCTAAGACCCAGTACTTC

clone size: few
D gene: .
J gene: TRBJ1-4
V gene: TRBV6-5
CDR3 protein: CASSYSRAPGQKLFF
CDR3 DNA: TGTGCCAGCAGTTACTCGAGGGCCCCTGGGCAGAAACTGTTTTTT

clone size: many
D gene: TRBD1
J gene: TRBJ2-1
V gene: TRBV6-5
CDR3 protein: CASSYWDRGQDEQFF
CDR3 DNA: TGTGCCAGCAGTTACTGGGACAGGGGGCAGGATGAGCAGTTCTTC

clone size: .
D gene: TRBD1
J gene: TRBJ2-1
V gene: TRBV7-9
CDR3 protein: CASSTQATGARNEQFF
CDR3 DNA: TGTGCCAGCAGCACCCAGGCTACAGGGGCTAGGAATGAGCAGTTCTTC

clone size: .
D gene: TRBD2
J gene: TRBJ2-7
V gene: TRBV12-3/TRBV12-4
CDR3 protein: CASSVRAILAGLTYEQYF
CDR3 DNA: TGTGCCAGCAGTGTCCGCGCCATACTAGCGGGGTTAACCTACGAGCAGTACTTC

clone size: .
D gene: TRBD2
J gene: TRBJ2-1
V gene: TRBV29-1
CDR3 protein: CSVVGTSGVGYNEQFF
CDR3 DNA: TGCAGCGTTGTTGGGACTAGCGGGGTGGGGTACAATGAGCAGTTCTTC

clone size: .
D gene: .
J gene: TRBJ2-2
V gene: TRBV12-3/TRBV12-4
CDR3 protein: CASSLLGIGTGELFF
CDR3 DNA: TGTGCCAGCAGTTTACTGGGGATAGGTACCGGGGAGCTGTTTTTT

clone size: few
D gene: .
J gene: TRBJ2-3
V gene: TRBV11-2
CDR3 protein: CASSLVSARGRRTDTQYF
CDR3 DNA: TGTGCCAGCAGCTTAGTCTCTGCTCGCGGGCGACGCACAGATACGCAGTATTTT

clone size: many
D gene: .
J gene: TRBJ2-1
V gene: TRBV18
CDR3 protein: CASSPLLVGTYNEQFF
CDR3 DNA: TGTGCCAGCTCACCACTCCTAGTAGGGACCTACAATGAGCAGTTCTTC

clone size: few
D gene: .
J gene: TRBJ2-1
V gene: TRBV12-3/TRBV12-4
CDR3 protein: CASRLGEVGRVEQFF
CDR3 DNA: TGTGCCAGCAGACTCGGGGAGGTCGGTCGGGTTGAGCAGTTCTTC

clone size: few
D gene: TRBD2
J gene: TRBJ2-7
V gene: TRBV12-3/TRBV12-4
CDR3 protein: CASRSLAGVGEQYF
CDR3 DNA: TGTGCCAGCAGGTCACTAGCGGGAGTGGGGGAGCAGTACTTC

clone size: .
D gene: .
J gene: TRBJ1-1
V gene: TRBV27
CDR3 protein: CASSLSTGTNTEAFF
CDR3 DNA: TGTGCCAGCAGTTTATCGACAGGTACGAACACTGAAGCTTTCTTT

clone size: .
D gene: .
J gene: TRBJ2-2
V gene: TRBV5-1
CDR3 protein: CTSRVGGELFF
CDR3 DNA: TGCACCAGCAGGGTCGGCGGGGAGCTGTTTTTT

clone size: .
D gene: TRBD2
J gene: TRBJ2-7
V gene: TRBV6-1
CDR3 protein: CASSRLAASYEQYF
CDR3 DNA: TGTGCCAGCAGTCGACTAGCGGCCTCCTACGAGCAGTACTTC

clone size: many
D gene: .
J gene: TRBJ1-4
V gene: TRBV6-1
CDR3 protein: CASSQSPGRGMGEKLFF
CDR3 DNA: TGTGCCAGCAGTCAGAGCCCGGGGCGGGGTATGGGAGAAAAACTGTTTTTT

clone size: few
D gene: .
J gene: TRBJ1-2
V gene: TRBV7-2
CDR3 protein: CASSLAIDTGSYTF
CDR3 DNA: TGTGCCAGCAGCTTAGCGATCGACACGGGGAGCTACACCTTC

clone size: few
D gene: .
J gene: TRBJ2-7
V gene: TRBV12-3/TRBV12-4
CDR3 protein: CASSLQGELYEQYF
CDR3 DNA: TGTGCCAGCAGTTTACAGGGCGAATTATACGAGCAGTACTTC

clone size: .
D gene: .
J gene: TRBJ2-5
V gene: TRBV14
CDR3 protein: CASRRTDSNMETQYF
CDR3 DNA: TGTGCCAGCAGGAGGACGGACAGTAATATGGAGACCCAGTACTTC

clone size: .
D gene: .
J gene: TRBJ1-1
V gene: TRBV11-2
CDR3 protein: CASSLDYSSGGLFLNTEAFF
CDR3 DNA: TGTGCCAGCAGCTTAGACTATTCGAGTGGGGGGTTATTTTTAAACACTGAAGCTTTCTTT

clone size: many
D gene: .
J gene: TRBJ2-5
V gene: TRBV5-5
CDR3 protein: CVSREGRRETQYF
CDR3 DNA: TGTGTCAGCAGGGAAGGGAGAAGAGAGACCCAGTACTTC

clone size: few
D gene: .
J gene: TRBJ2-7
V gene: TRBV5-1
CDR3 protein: CASSWGGAGGNYEQYF
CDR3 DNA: TGCGCCAGCAGCTGGGGAGGCGCTGGGGGAAACTACGAGCAGTACTTC

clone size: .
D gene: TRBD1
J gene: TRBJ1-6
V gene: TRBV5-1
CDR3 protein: CASSLTGQGRSPLHF
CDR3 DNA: TGCGCCAGCAGCTTGACGGGACAGGGAAGGTCACCCCTCCACTTT

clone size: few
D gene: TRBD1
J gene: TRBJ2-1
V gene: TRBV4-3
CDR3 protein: CASSQDGTGVDEQFF
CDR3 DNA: TGCGCCAGCAGCCAAGACGGGACAGGGGTCGACGAGCAGTTCTTC

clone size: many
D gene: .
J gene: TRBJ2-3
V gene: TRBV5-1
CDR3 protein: CASSRPSTDTQYF
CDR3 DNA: TGCGCCAGCAGCAGACCTAGCACAGATACGCAGTATTTT

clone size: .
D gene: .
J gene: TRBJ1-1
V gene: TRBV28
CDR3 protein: CASSSRPGTGNTEAFF
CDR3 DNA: TGTGCCAGCAGTTCCCGCCCCGGGACGGGGAACACTGAAGCTTTCTTT

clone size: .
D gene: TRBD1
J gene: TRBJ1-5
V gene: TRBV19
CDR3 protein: CASSREQGAGNQPQHF
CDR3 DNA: TGTGCCAGTAGCAGAGAACAGGGGGCTGGCAATCAGCCCCAGCATTTT

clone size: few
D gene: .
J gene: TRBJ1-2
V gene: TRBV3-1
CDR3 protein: CASSHRGGLGNYGYTF
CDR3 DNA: TGTGCCAGCAGCCACAGAGGGGGGCTAGGGAACTATGGCTACACCTTC

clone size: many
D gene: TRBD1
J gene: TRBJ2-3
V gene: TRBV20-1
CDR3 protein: CSAIRDRAPDTQYF
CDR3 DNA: TGCAGTGCAATCCGGGACAGGGCCCCAGATACGCAGTATTTT

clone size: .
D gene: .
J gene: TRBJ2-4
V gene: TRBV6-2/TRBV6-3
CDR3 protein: CASSYRTVKNIQYF
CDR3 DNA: TGTGCCAGCAGCTACCGGACAGTAAAAAACATTCAGTACTTC

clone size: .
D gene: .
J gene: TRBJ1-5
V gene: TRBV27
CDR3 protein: CASSYKGNQPQHF
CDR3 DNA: TGTGCCAGCAGTTACAAAGGCAATCAGCCCCAGCATTTT

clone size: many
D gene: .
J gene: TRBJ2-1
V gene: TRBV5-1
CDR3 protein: CASSFDPNYNEQFF
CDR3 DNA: TGCGCCAGCAGCTTCGACCCAAACTACAATGAGCAGTTCTTC

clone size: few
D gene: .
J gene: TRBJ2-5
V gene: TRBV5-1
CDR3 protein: CASSLGQGSLQETQYF
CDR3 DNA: TGCGCCAGCAGCTTGGGGCAGGGCTCCCTCCAAGAGACCCAGTACTTC